Below are 7 T cell receptor beta chains sequenced from a single sample in a study of T cell responses to AZD1222 COVID-19 vaccine. Assay used: immunoSEQ multiplex PCR; TCRdb lists only in-frame clones, some missing. The table lists under 200,000 clones, approximately 90% of them singletons, with less than 4% in the top ten. The sequences come from peripheral blood, collected 28 days after the second dose of the MenACWY control vaccine. The receptors shown here come from an adult who received the MenACWY meningococcal vaccine as a control.

The rearrangement joins TRBV27 to TRBJ2-7; tentative D call: TRBD1 (6 bases). The V end lost 3 bases, the J end lost 3 bases, and 12 bases lay between the germline ends. The germline V gene has CDR1 MNHEY and CDR2 SMNVEV (reference sequence). The CDR3 length is 14 residues. This CDR3 is CASSLIQGGYEQYF. The CDR3 nucleotides read TGTGCCAGCAGTTTGATACAGGGTGGCTACGAGCAGTACTTC.

The gene calls are TRBV4-3 and TRBJ1-5, with D hard to call. Germline-derived CDR1 and CDR2 are LGHNA and YSLEER. This CDR3 has 13 residues. Between the trimmed V and J ends, which lost 4 bases and 7 bases, there was a span of 11 bases. CDR3 nucleotides: TGCGCCAGCAGCCCAGACCCAGAACAGCCCCAGCATTTT. This encodes CASSPDPEQPQHF.

This chain uses TRBV5-1 with TRBJ2-7, with 7 positions matching TRBD2. This CDR3 is 14 amino acids long. Germline lookup yields CDR1 SGHRS and CDR2 YFSETQ. V was pared by 0 bases and J by 6 bases, with 6 bases of the junction left unmatched. CDR3 sequence (DNA): TGCGCCAGCAGCTTGGGCCCCACTAGCGCCGAGCAGTACTTC. This translates into CASSLGPTSAEQYF.

The J gene is TRBJ2-7, the V gene TRBV6-1; D not resolved. The germline CDR1 and CDR2 sequences are MNHNS and SASEGT. The CDR3 consists of 15 residues. Trimming stripped 2 bases from V and 1 base from J, with 12 bases between. CDR3 DNA: TGTGCCAGCAGTGAATTTCCGGGTGCATCCTACGAGCAGTACTTC. Its translation is CASSEFPGASYEQYF.

V gene TRBV5-5 combines with J gene TRBJ2-7; the D gene could be TRBD1 or TRBD2 (5 bases each). The CDR3 contains 16 residues. In germline, CDR1 is SGHKS, CDR2 YYEKEE (reference sequence). Trimming removed 1 base from V and 0 bases from J, with 14 bases in between. The CDR3 loop reads CASSLQIGGTSYEQYF. CDR3 coding DNA: TGTGCCAGCAGCTTGCAGATAGGTGGGACCTCCTACGAGCAGTACTTC. Full variable domain (missing parts from reference TRBV5-5 and TRBJ2-7): DAGVTQSPTHLIKTRGQQVTLRCSPISGHKSVSWYQQVLGQGPQFIFQYYEKEERGRGNFPDRFSARQFPNYSSELNVNALLLGDSALYLCASSLQIGGTSYEQYFGPGTRLTVT.

The rearrangement links TRBV6-2 or TRBV6-3 to TRBJ1-6; D is possibly TRBD1 (5 bases). Germline lookup yields CDR1 MNHEY and CDR2 SVGEGT. The germline V and J ends were trimmed by 0 bases and 10 bases, with 10 bases remaining between them. The CDR3 sequence is 14 residues long. The CDR3 loop reads CASSYSRDVSPLHF. CDR3 nucleotides: TGTGCCAGCAGTTACTCCAGGGACGTATCACCCCTCCACTTT.

The CDR3 nucleotides are TGTGCCAGCAGTTTCTTGGGACAGCTATACGAGCAGTACTTC. The encoded protein is CASSFLGQLYEQYF. This chain joins TRBV28 and TRBJ2-7; TRBD1 matches 7 bases. The germline CDR1 and CDR2 sequences are MDHEN and SYDVKM. The junction had 6 bases not matched to a gene; V was cut back by 3 bases and J by 4 bases. CDR3 length equals 14 residues.